The entry that follows covers one T cell receptor beta chain sequence. Assay: immunoSEQ multiplex PCR; the TCRdb copy retains only in-frame clones and omits some. This sample carries some 90,000 clones, 85% to 95% of them seen once, and the ten largest clones take roughly 2.6%. This record comes from a study of PD-1 blockade in classical Hodgkin lymphoma. V was clipped by 0 bases and J by 0 bases; unmatched bases: 0. The CDR3 loop spans 15 amino acids. Germline V gene sequence: CDR1 SGHRS, CDR2 YFSETQ. Every patient relapsed after autologous stem cell transplantation, and brentuximab vedotin exposure varied.

The sequencing used peripheral blood mononuclear cells (PBMCs), collected before the second cycle of nivolumab. The chain employs TRBV5-1 and TRBJ1-1, with 9 bases matching TRBD1. The receptor was isolated from a human donor with classical Hodgkin lymphoma. CDR3 nucleotide sequence: TGCGCCAGCAGCTTGGGGACAGGGGTGAACACTGAAGCTTTCTTT. As protein: CASSLGTGVNTEAFF.